This TCR beta chain stems from a study of shared clonotypes between healthy human individuals. Study-wide findings and caveats: Between several donors, naive CD4 clonotypes were shared at a level of about 5%. Only blood was sampled; tissue repertoires likely differ. Generally, naive subsets (rather than memory subsets) showed larger estimated richness.

How the authors handled the data: ImmunoSEQ sequences covered only the junction and lacked quality scores; filtering therefore differed. Libraries were prepared by immunoSEQ multiplex PCR; TCRdb keeps only in-frame clonotypes and omits some of them. That table supplies the V and J calls and clone size; D and trimming were determined from the DNA. Among about 680,000 clones listed, approximately 90% were seen once. This CDR3 has 14 residues. Trimming took off 4 bases at V and 6 bases at J, with 12 bases between the two ends. Germline V CDR1 and CDR2: MGHRA, YSYEKL. Worth noting for this clone: The antigen is not known.

Cells designated naive CD8 were CD45RO-negative and were positively selected for CCR7, with terminally differentiated effector memory CD45RA+ cells excluded. Sequencing used naive CD8+ T cells sorted from blood. This chain connects TRBV4-1 to TRBJ2-2, with D unclear. The clonotype comes from a man aged 25 to 40 in good health. The CDR3 region is CASSPLAGSGELFF. Here the CDR3 DNA reads TGCGCCAGCAGCCCCTTAGCTGGGTCCGGGGAGCTGTTTTTT.